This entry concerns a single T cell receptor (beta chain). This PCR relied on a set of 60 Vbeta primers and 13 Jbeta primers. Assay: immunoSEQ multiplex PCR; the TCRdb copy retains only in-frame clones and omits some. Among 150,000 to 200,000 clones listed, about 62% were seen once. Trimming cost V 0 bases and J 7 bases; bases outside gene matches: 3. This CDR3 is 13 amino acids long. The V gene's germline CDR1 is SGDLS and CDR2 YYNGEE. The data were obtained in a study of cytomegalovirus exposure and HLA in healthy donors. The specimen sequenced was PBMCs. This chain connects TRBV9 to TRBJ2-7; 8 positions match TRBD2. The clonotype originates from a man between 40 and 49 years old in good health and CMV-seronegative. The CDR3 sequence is CASSVEAGGEQYF. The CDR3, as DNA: TGTGCCAGCAGCGTAGAGGCGGGGGGAGAGCAGTACTTC.